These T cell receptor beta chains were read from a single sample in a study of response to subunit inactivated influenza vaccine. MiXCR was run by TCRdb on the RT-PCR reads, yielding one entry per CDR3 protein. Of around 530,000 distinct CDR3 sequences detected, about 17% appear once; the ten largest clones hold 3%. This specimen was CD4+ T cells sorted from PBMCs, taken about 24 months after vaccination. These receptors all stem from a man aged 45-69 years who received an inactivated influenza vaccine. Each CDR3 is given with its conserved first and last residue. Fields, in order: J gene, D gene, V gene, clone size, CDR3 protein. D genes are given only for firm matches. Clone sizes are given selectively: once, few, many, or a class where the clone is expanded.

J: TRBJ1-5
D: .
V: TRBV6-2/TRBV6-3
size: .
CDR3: CASSSPGLNQPQHF

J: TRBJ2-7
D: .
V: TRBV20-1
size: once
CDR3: CSARSGGRQYF

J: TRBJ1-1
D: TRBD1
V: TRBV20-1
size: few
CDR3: CSACRTGNTEAFF

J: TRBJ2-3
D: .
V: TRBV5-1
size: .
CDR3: CASSLTDDMDTQYF

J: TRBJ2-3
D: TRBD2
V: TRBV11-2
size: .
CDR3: CASSHQGRAQYF

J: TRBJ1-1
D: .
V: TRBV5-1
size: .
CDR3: CASSPAGDTEAFF

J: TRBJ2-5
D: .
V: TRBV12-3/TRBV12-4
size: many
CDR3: CASSSLPETQYF

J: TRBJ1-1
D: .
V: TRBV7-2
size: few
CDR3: CASSPGRGEGEAFF

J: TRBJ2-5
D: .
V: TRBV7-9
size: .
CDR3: CASSLGAGGLRETQYF

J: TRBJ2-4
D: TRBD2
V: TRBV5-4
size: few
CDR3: CASSLGSTPSGLAKNIQYF

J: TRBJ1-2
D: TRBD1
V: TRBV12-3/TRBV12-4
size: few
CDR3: CASSRGQGSAGYTF

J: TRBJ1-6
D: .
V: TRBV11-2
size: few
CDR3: CASSFGVNDSPLHF

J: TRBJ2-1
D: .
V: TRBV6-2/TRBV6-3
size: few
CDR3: CASSMGGARMYEQFF

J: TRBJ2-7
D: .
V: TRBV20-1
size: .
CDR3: CSASPGFAYEQYF

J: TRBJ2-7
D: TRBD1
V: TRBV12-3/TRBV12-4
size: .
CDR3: CASSLSQGAYEQYF

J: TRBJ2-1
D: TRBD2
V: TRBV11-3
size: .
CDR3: CASSYAGTSGYNEQFF

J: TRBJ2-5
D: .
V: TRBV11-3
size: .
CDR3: CASSRRDSETQYF

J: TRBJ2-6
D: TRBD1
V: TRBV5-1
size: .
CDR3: CASSLGQGAFGANVLTF

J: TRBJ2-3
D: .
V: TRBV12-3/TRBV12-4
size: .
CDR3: CASSLAKRRTTDTQYF

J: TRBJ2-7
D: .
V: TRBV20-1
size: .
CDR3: CSPNQNYEQYF

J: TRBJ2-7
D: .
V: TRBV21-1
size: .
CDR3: CASMGGSGAVSYEQYF

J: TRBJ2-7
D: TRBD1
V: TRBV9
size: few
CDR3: CASSVSGTGPYEQYF

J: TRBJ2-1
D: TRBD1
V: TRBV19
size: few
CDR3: CASKETGVGEQFF